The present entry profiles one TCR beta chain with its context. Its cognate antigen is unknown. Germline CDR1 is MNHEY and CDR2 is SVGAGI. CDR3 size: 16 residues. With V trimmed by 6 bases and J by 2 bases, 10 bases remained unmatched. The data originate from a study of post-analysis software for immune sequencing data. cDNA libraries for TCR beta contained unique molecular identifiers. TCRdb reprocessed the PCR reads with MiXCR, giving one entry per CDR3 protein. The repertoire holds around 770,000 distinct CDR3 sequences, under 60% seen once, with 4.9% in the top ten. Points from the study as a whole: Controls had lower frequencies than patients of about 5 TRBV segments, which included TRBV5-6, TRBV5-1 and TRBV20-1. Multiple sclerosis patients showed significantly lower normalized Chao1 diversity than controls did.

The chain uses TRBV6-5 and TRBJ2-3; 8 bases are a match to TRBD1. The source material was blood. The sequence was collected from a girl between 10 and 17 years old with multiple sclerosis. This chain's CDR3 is CASRTGTGLLTDTQYF. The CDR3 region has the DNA TGTGCCAGCAGAACCGGGACAGGCCTTCTCACAGATACGCAGTATTTT.